One sample yielded the 21 T cell receptor beta chains listed below, sequenced in a study of blood T cells in healthy people across ages. It was with a sample-barcoded 5' primer and a J-beta primer mix that a second PCR of roughly 6 to 12 cycles was run. TCRdb itself ran the 5' RACE reads through MiXCR, one entry per CDR3 protein. The sample has under 750,000 distinct CDR3 sequences; less than 60% are singletons. What was sequenced was blood. These receptors were obtained from a man older than 75 in good health.

This sequence joins TRBV20-1 and TRBJ1-2, with TRBD1 as a possible D gene (6 bases). This CDR3 contains 11 residues. V was cut by 6 bases and J by 7 bases, with 12 bases left in between. Germline CDR1 is DFQATT and CDR2 is SNEGSKA (reference sequence). The CDR3 reads CSARSGAGYTF. The CDR3 nucleotides are TGCAGTGCCCGTTCAGGGGCTGGCTACACCTTC.

The chain carries TRBV20-1 and TRBJ2-7, with 10 bases aligning to TRBD1. This CDR3 spans 13 amino acids. Trimming removed 7 bases from V and 2 bases from J; junction bases left unmatched: 5. The V gene's germline CDR1 is DFQATT and CDR2 SNEGSKA (reference sequence). The CDR3 DNA reads as TGCAGTGTTCGGACAGGGGGAACCTACGAGCAGTACTTC. Translated, it gives CSVRTGGTYEQYF.

This clonotype was seen a few times. The V call is TRBV2, the J call TRBJ1-2, with D unclear. From germline, CDR1 is SNHLY and CDR2 FYNNEI. The CDR3 runs 14 residues. The ends were cut back, 4 bases at V and 0 bases at J, with 9 bases in the middle. The CDR3 DNA is TGTGCCAGCAGTGCGAGCAGGACTAACTATGGCTACACCTTC. Residues: CASSASRTNYGYTF.

This clonotype was seen just once. This chain uses TRBV12-3 or TRBV12-4 with TRBJ2-7, with 7 bases fitting TRBD2. The CDR3 consists of 14 residues. The J segment lost 2 bases and the V segment lost 3 bases, leaving 4 bases of the junction unmatched. The DNA for the CDR3 is TGTGCCAGCAGTTTTGGGGGGGATGCCTACGAGCAGTACTTC. Translation: CASSFGGDAYEQYF.

The V gene is TRBV5-1, the J gene TRBJ2-6; possible D gene TRBD1, 5 bases. Trimming cost V 1 base and J 4 bases, with 12 bases left between them. CDR1 is SGHRS, CDR2 YFSETQ, per germline. CDR3 length: 16 residues. The chain's CDR3 is CASSLLQGSGANVLTF. CDR3 sequence (DNA): TGCGCCAGCAGCTTGCTCCAGGGCTCAGGGGCCAACGTCCTGACTTTC.

The rearrangement links TRBV4-1 to TRBJ1-1; D may be TRBD1 (5 bases). V dropped 3 bases and J dropped 11 bases, with 22 bases sitting between them. Germline V gives CDR1 MGHRA, CDR2 YSYEKL. The CDR3 covers 15 residues. CDR3 sequence (DNA): TGCGCCAGCAGCCAGGTCGGGAGTACTAAGGGGAGGGCTTTCTTT. It encodes CASSQVGSTKGRAFF.

The rearrangement joins TRBV7-3 to TRBJ2-1; D possibly uses TRBD1 or TRBD2 (5 bases each). This CDR3 contains 12 residues. Germline values: CDR1 SGHTA, CDR2 FQGTGA. V gave up 8 bases and J gave up 6 bases, with 11 bases separating them. The CDR3 loop is CASSGRFNEQFF. The CDR3 bases are TGTGCCAGCTCGGGACGGTTCAATGAGCAGTTCTTC. The full variable domain, with the rest looked up from reference TRBV7-3 and TRBJ2-1, is GAGVSQTPSNKVTEKGKYVELRCDPISGHTALYWYRQSLGQGPEFLIYFQGTGAADDSGLPNDRFFAVRPEGSVSTLKIQRTERGDSAVYLCASSGRFNEQFFGPGTRLTVL.

The rearrangement joins TRBV20-1 to TRBJ2-2; no reliable D call. This CDR3 comprises 14 residues. Germline values: CDR1 DFQATT, CDR2 SNEGSKA (reference sequence). Between the trimmed V and J ends, which lost 3 bases and 5 bases, there was a span of 13 bases. The CDR3 region is CSASPGRLTGELFF. Written as DNA, the CDR3 is TGCAGTGCTAGTCCTGGCAGGTTGACCGGGGAGCTGTTTTTT.

The rearrangement links TRBV7-2 to TRBJ1-2; TRBD1 aligns across 7 bases. The V segment lost 5 bases and the J segment 1 base; nucleotides outside the gene matches: 10. The germline V gene encodes CDR1 SGHTA and CDR2 FQGNSA. The CDR3 is made up of 16 amino acids. CDR3: CASSPDGTVFNYGYTF. The CDR3 DNA is TGTGCCAGCAGCCCAGACGGGACAGTGTTTAACTATGGCTACACCTTC.

This sequence joins TRBV20-1 and TRBJ2-6; D gene ambiguous. From germline, CDR1 is DFQATT and CDR2 SNEGSKA (reference sequence). CDR3 size: 17 residues. V dropped 0 bases and J dropped 0 bases, with 12 bases sitting between them. Here the CDR3 DNA reads TGCAGTGCTAGAGACTCCACCCTTAACTCTGGGGCCAACGTCCTGACTTTC. It codes for CSARDSTLNSGANVLTF.

This clonotype was seen many times. The gene calls are TRBV29-1 and TRBJ2-7; D gene uncertain. Trimming pared 2 bases from V and 0 bases from J, leaving 11 bases between. The CDR3 sequence is 14 residues long. CDR1 and CDR2 (germline): SQVTM, ANQGSEA. Here the CDR3 DNA reads TGCAGCGTTGAAAACAGCCCGAGCTCCTACGAGCAGTACTTC. Its protein is CSVENSPSSYEQYF.

CDR3 coding DNA: TGTGCCAGCAGTGTGGGAGGCGGGACCTCCTACAATGAGCAGTTCTTC. This translates into CASSVGGGTSYNEQFF. The gene calls are TRBV2 and TRBJ2-1; D might be TRBD2 (6 bases). Per germline, CDR1 SNHLY and CDR2 FYNNEI. V was cut by 4 bases and J by 0 bases, with 13 bases left in between. The CDR3 has 16 amino acids.

This clonotype was detected a few times. The gene calls are TRBV29-1 and TRBJ1-2, with D unresolved. The germline gives CDR1 SQVTM, CDR2 ANQGSEA. This CDR3 has 11 amino acids. The V end was cut by 3 bases, the J end by 7 bases, with 9 bases between. The CDR3 nucleotides read TGCAGCGTTGATTTTAGCCTTGGCTACACCTTC. Protein: CSVDFSLGYTF.

V and J are TRBV7-9 and TRBJ2-4, with D hard to call. The DNA end favors TRBJ2-7, so the J call may be wrong. The CDR3 has 14 residues. Germline CDR1 SEHNR, CDR2 FQNEAQ (reference sequence). The CDR3 bases are TGTGCCAGCAGCAGGACCGAGACACCCAACGAGCAGTACTTC. Translation gives CASSRTETPNEQYF.

This chain uses TRBV11-2 with TRBJ2-1; 9 bases map to TRBD2. The length of the CDR3 is 15 residues. Germline V gene data show CDR1 as SGHAT and CDR2 as FQNNGV. V shed 4 bases, J shed 6 bases, and the junction held 7 bases outside the gene matches. Here the CDR3 DNA reads TGTGCCAGCAGCTCCCCCAGCGGGAGGCTCAATGAGCAGTTCTTC. Amino acids: CASSSPSGRLNEQFF. Drawing the rest from reference TRBV11-2 and TRBJ2-1, the complete variable domain is EAGVAQSPRYKIIEKRQSVAFWCNPISGHATLYWYQQILGQGPKLLIQFQNNGVVDDSQLPKDRFSAERLKGVDSTLKIQPAKLEDSAVYLCASSSPSGRLNEQFFGPGTRLTVL.

The rearrangement joins TRBV28 to TRBJ2-1, with 7 bases aligning to TRBD2. The germline V gene has CDR1 MDHEN and CDR2 SYDVKM. The V and J ends lost 2 bases and 12 bases, in that order; junction bases with no gene match: 28. The CDR3 is 20 residues long. The CDR3 DNA sequence: TGTGCCAGCAGTTTAGCTTGGAGTAGCGGTGGGGGAGGGCTAAAAAACGGGCAGTTCTTC. This translates into CASSLAWSSGGGGLKNGQFF.

This clonotype was seen a handful of times. This chain links TRBV28 with TRBJ2-1; D is possibly TRBD1 (6 bases). V lost 1 base and J 5 bases, leaving 12 bases between the germline ends. The CDR3 is 15 amino acids. From germline, CDR1 is MDHEN and CDR2 SYDVKM. CDR3 nucleotide sequence: TGTGCCAGCAGTTTATACGGGACACCTAACAATGAGCAGTTCTTC. Protein product: CASSLYGTPNNEQFF. The complete variable domain, with remaining parts taken from reference TRBV28 and TRBJ2-1, reads DVKVTQSSRYLVKRTGEKVFLECVQDMDHENMFWYRQDPGLGLRLIYFSYDVKMKEKGDIPEGYSVSREKKERFSLILESASTNQTSMYLCASSLYGTPNNEQFFGPGTRLTVL.

The genes are TRBV20-1 and TRBJ2-5; D perhaps matches TRBD1 (6 bases). Trimming left V 3 bases short and J 4 bases short, with 18 bases between. Germline lookup yields CDR1 DFQATT and CDR2 SNEGSKA (reference sequence). CDR3 length equals 15 residues. CDR3 in amino acids: CSASDPGVRGETQYF. The DNA of the CDR3 is TGCAGTGCTAGCGATCCAGGGGTCAGAGGAGAGACCCAGTACTTC.

The chain links TRBV20-1 to TRBJ2-7; TRBD1 matches at 7 bases. The V and J ends lost 0 bases and 3 bases, in that order; junction bases with no gene match: 5. CDR1 is DFQATT, CDR2 SNEGSKA, per germline (reference sequence). The CDR3 sequence is 14 residues long. CDR3 amino acids: CSARESRQGYEQYF. For the CDR3, the DNA is TGCAGTGCTAGAGAAAGTAGACAGGGCTACGAGCAGTACTTC.

This clonotype was seen a few times. The chain is built from TRBV6-5 and TRBJ1-1; D gene ambiguous. V lost 0 bases, J lost 1 base, and 9 bases lay in between. The CDR3 is 15 amino acids. The germline gives CDR1 MNHEY, CDR2 SVGAGI. CDR3 bases: TGTGCCAGCAGTTACTCGATTTCAGGGAACACTGAAGCTTTCTTT. Protein sequence: CASSYSISGNTEAFF.

This clonotype was detected only a few times. The gene calls are TRBV6-5 and TRBJ2-1, with D perhaps being TRBD1 or TRBD2 (5 bases each). V shed 5 bases and J shed 2 bases, with 10 bases lying between them. This CDR3 has 14 residues. Germline lookup yields CDR1 MNHEY and CDR2 SVGAGI. CDR3 sequence reads: CASSARDPYNEQFF. As DNA, the CDR3 is TGTGCCAGCAGTGCCCGGGACCCCTACAATGAGCAGTTCTTC.